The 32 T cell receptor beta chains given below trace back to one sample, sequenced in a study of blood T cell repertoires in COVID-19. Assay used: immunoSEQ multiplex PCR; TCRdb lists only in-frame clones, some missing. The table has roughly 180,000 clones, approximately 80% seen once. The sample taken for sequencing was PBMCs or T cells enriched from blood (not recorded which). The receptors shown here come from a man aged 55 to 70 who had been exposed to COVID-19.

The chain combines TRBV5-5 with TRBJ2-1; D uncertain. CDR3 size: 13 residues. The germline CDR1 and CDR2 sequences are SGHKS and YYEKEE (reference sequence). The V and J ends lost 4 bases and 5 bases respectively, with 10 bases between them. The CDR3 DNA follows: TGTGCCAGCAGCCCGCGAGTCAACAATGAGCAGTTCTTC. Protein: CASSPRVNNEQFF. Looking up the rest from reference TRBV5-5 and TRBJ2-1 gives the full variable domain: DAGVTQSPTHLIKTRGQQVTLRCSPISGHKSVSWYQQVLGQGPQFIFQYYEKEERGRGNFPDRFSARQFPNYSSELNVNALLLGDSALYLCASSPRVNNEQFFGPGTRLTVL.

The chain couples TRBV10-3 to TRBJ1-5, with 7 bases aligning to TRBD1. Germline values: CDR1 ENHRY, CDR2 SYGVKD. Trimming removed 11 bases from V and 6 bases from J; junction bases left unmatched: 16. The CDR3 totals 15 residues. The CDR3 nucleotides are TGTGCCGTTCGCGGGGACAGCTCAGGCGGTCAGCCCCAGCATTTT. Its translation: CAVRGDSSGGQPQHF.

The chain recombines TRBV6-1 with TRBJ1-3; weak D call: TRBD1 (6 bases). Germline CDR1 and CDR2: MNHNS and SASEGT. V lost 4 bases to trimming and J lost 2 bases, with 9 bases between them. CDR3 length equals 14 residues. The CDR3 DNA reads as TGTGCCAGCAGTGCTACAGGGACTGGAAACACCATATATTTT. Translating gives CASSATGTGNTIYF.

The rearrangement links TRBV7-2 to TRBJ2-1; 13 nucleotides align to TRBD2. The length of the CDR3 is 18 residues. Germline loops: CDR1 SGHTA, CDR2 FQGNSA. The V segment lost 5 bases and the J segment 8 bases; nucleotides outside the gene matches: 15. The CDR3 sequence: CASSPRRLAGGWGDEQFF. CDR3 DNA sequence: TGTGCCAGCAGCCCGCGTCGACTAGCGGGAGGCTGGGGCGATGAGCAGTTCTTC.

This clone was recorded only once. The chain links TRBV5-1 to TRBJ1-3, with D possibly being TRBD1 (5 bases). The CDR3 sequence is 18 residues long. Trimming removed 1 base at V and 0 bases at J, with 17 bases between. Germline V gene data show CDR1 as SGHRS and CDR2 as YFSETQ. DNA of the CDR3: TGCGCCAGCAGCTTGACAACCTTACAGGCGACCTCTGGAAACACCATATATTTT. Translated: CASSLTTLQATSGNTIYF.

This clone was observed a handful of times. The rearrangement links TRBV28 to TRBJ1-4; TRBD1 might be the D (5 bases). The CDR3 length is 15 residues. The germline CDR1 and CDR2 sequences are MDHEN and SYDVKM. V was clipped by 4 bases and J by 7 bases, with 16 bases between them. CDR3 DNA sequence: TGTGCCAGCAGTTCCTTCAGGGATAGGAGTGAAAAACTGTTTTTT. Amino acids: CASSSFRDRSEKLFF.

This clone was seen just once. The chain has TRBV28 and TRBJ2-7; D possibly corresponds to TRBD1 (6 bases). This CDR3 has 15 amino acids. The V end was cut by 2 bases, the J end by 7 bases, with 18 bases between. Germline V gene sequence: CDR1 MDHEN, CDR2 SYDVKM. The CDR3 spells CASSLIGGGDTEQYF. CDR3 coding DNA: TGTGCCAGCAGTTTAATTGGGGGCGGAGATACAGAGCAGTACTTC.

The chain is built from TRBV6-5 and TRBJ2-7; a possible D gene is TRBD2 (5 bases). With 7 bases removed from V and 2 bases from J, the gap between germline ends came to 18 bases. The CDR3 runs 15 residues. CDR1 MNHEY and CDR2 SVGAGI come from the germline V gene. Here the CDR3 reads CASTPGGGGAYEQYF. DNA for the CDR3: TGTGCCAGCACCCCCGGCGGCGGAGGAGCCTACGAGCAGTACTTC.

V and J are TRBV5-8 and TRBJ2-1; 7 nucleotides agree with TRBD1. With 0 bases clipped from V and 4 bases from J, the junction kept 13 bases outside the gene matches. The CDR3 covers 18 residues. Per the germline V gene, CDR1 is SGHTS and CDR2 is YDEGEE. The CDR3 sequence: CASSLASGGAFTYNEQFF. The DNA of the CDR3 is TGTGCCAGCAGCTTGGCTTCAGGGGGAGCCTTCACGTACAATGAGCAGTTCTTC.

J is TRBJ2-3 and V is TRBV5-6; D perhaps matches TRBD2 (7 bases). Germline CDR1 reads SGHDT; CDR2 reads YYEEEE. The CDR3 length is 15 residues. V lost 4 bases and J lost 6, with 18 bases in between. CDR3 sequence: CASSPEREGGDTQYF. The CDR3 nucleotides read TGTGCCAGCAGCCCCGAGCGGGAAGGGGGGGATACGCAGTATTTT.

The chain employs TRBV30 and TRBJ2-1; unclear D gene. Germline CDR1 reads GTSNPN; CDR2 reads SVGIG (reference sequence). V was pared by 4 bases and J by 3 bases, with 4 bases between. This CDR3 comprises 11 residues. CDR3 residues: CAWTFYNEQFF. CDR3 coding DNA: TGTGCCTGGACATTCTACAATGAGCAGTTCTTC.

Here the CDR3 reads CASSWMTGGLAQPQHF. The CDR3, as DNA: TGCGCCAGCAGCTGGATGACAGGGGGCTTAGCTCAGCCCCAGCATTTT. The chain employs TRBV5-1 and TRBJ1-5, with 10 bases matching TRBD1. V lost 3 bases and J lost 6; bases outside the gene matches: 9. The CDR3 is 16 residues long. Looked up from germline, CDR1 is SGHRS and CDR2 is YFSETQ.

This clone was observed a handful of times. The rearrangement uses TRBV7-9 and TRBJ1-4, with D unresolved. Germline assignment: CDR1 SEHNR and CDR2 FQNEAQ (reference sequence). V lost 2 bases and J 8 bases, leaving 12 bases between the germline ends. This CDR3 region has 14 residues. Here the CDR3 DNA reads TGTGCCAGCAGCTTAACGACGGGAGGAGAAAAACTGTTTTTT. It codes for CASSLTTGGEKLFF.

The DNA for the CDR3 is TGCGCCAGCAGCTTGCTTCCGAACACCGGGGAGCTGTTTTTT. It translates to CASSLLPNTGELFF. The gene calls are TRBV5-1 and TRBJ2-2, with D unclear. V shed 1 base and J shed 0 bases, with 4 bases lying between them. The CDR3 length is 14 residues. CDR1 and CDR2 (germline): SGHRS, YFSETQ.

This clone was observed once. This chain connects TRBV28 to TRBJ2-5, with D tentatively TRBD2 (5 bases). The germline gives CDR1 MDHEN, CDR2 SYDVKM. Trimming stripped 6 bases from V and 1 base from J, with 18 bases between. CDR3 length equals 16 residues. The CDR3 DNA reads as TGTGCCAGCAGCGACGGGGTTCTGGTGGGCCAAGAGACCCAGTACTTC. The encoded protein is CASSDGVLVGQETQYF.

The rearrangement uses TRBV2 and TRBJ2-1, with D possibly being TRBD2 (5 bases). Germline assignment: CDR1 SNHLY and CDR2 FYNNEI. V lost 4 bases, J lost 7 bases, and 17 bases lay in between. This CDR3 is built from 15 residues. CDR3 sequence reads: CASSAQLSGLNEQFF. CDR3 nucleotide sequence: TGTGCCAGCAGTGCCCAACTGTCCGGACTGAATGAGCAGTTCTTC.

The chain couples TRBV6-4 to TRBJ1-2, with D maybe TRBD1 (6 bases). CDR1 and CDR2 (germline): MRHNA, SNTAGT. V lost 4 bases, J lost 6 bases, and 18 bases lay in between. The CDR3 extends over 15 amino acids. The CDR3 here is CASSVTRGGMDGYTF. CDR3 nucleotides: TGTGCCAGCAGTGTAACCAGGGGTGGCATGGATGGCTACACCTTC.

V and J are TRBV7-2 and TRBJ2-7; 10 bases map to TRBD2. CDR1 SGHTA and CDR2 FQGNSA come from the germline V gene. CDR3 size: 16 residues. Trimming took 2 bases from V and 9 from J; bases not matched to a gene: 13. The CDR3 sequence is CASSLSGASGRWGQYF. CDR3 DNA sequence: TGTGCCAGCAGCTTAAGCGGGGCTAGCGGGAGATGGGGGCAGTACTTC.

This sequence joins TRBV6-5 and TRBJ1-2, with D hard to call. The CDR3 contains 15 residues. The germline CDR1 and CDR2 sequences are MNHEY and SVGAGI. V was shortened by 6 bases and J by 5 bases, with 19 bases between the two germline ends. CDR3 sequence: CASSEGRGIGYGYTF. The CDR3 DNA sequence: TGTGCCAGCAGCGAGGGCCGGGGAATCGGGTATGGCTACACCTTC.

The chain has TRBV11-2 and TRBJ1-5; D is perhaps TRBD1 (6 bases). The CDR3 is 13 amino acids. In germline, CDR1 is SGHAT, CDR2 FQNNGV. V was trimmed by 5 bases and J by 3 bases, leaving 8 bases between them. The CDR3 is CASSPGVNQPQHF. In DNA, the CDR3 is TGTGCCAGCAGCCCAGGGGTCAATCAGCCCCAGCATTTT.

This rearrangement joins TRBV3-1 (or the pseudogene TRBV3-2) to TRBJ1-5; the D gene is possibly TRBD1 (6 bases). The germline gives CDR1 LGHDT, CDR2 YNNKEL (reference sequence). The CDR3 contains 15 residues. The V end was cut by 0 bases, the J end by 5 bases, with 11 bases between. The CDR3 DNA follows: TGTGCCAGCAGCCAAGATGTCGGGGGGCATCAGCCCCAGCATTTT. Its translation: CASSQDVGGHQPQHF.

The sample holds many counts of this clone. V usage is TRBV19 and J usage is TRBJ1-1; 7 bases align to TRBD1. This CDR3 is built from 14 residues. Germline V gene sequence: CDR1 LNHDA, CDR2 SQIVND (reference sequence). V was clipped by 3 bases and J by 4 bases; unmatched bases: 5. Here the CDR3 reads CASSMAGGLTEAFF. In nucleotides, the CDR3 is TGTGCCAGTAGTATGGCAGGGGGTCTCACTGAAGCTTTCTTT.

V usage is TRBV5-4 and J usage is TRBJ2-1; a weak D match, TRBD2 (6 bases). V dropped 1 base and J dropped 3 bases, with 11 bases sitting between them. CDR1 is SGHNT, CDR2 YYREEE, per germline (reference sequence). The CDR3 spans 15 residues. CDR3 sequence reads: CASSLPGASYNEQFF. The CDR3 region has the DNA TGTGCCAGCAGCTTGCCGGGAGCGAGCTACAATGAGCAGTTCTTC.

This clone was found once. The CDR3 DNA reads TGTGCCACCAGTGATTGGGGGACTAGCGGACTCAGCTCCTACAATGAGCAGTTCTTC. Its translation is CATSDWGTSGLSSYNEQFF. V and J are TRBV24-1 and TRBJ2-1; TRBD2 aligns across 11 bases. Germline V gene sequence: CDR1 KGHDR, CDR2 SFDVKD. This CDR3 contains 19 residues. J gave up 0 bases and V 2 bases, and 8 bases lay outside the gene matches.

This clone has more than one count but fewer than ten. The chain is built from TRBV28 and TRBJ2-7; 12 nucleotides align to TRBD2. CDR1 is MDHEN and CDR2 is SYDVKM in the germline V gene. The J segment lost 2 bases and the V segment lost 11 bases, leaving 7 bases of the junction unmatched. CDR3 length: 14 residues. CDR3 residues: CAGQLAGGPYEQYF. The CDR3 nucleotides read TGTGCCGGTCAACTAGCGGGAGGCCCCTACGAGCAGTACTTC.

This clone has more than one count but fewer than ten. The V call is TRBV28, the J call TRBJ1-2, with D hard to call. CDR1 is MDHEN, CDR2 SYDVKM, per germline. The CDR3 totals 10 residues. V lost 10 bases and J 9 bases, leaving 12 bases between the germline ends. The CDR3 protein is CATTGGSYTF. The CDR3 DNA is TGTGCCACCACCGGCGGTAGCTACACCTTC.

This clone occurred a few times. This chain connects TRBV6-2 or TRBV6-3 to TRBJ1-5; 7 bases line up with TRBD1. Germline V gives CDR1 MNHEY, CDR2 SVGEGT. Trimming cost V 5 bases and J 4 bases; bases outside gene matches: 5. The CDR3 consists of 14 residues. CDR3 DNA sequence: TGTGCCAGCAGTAAAGACAGGGTGAATCAGCCCCAGCATTTT. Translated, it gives CASSKDRVNQPQHF.

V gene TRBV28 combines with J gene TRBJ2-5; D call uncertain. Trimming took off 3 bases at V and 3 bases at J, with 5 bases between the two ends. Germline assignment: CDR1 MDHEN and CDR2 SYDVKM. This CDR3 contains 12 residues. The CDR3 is CASSLQEETQYF. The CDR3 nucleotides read TGTGCCAGCAGTTTGCAGGAAGAGACCCAGTACTTC.

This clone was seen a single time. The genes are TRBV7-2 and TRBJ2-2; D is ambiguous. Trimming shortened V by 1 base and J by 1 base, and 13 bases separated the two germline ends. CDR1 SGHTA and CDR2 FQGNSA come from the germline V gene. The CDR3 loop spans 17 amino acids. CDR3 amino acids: CASSLELSELNTGELFF. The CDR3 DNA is TGTGCCAGCAGCTTAGAGTTGTCCGAACTGAACACCGGGGAGCTGTTTTTT.

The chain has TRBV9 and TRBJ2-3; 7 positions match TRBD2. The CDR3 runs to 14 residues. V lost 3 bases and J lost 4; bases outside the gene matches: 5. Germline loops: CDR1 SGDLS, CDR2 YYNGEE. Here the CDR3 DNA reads TGTGCCAGCAGCGAGGGCGGGAGCCCAGATACGCAGTATTTT. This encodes CASSEGGSPDTQYF.

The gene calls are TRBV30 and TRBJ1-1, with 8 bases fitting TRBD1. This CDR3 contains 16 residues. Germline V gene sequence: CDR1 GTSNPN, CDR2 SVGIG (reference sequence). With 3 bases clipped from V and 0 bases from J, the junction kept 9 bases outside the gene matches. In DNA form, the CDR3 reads TGTGCCTGGAGCCTGACAGGGGTACTCATGAACACTGAAGCTTTCTTT. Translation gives CAWSLTGVLMNTEAFF.

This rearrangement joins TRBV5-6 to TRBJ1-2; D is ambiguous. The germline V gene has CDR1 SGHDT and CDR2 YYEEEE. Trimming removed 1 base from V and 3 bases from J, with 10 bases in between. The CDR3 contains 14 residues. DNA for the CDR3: TGTGCCAGCAGCTTGAGAGCAGACTACTATGGCTACACCTTC. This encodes CASSLRADYYGYTF.